This is a list of T cell receptor beta chains from one sample in a study of identical twins. TCRdb re-derived calls from the 5' RACE reads in MiXCR, one entry per CDR3 protein. Of 200,000 to 250,000 distinct CDR3 sequences in the sample, 7% were seen once. This sample also appeared in a second study, on yellow fever vaccine responses in identical twins.

Sequencing was performed on memory (CD45RO+) T cells sorted from blood. These receptor sequences come from a young woman in good health. Each CDR3 is given with its conserved first and last residue. A D gene is named only where the DNA matches it firmly. The size field is filled for only some rows; it gives once, few, many or a size class.

.	TRBV5-1	TRBD1	TRBJ2-7	CASSFRTGAGEQYF	TGCGCCAGCAGCTTTCGGACAGGGGCGGGCGAGCAGTACTTC
many	TRBV6-1	.	TRBJ2-2	CASSRRGTSSNTGELFF	TGTGCCAGCAGTCGGCGGGGAACTAGCTCGAACACCGGGGAGCTGTTTTTT
many	TRBV5-1	TRBD1	TRBJ2-7	CASSLDSSGQGISEQYF	TGCGCCAGCAGCTTGGATAGTTCGGGACAGGGGATTAGCGAGCAGTACTTC
.	TRBV29-1	TRBD1	TRBJ1-2	CSVRVQGNHGYTF	TGCAGCGTCCGCGTACAGGGGAACCATGGCTACACCTTC
many	TRBV5-1	TRBD1	TRBJ1-2	CASSLGGGGNYGYTF	TGCGCCAGCAGCTTAGGGGGCGGCGGAAACTATGGCTACACCTTC
few	TRBV6-5	TRBD1	TRBJ2-3	CASSYTRDRQAPTQYF	TGTGCCAGCAGTTACACGAGGGACAGACAAGCCCCTACGCAGTATTTT
.	TRBV12-5	.	TRBJ1-1	CASGLDTEAFF	TGTGCTAGTGGTTTGGACACTGAAGCTTTCTTT
.	TRBV18	.	TRBJ2-3	CASSPPNGLASTDTQYF	TGTGCCAGCTCACCACCGAATGGGCTAGCGAGCACAGATACGCAGTATTTT
many	TRBV25-1	TRBD1	TRBJ2-7	CASSTPGTGKGQQYF	TGTGCCAGCAGTACTCCCGGGACAGGGAAGGGGCAGCAGTACTTC
.	TRBV12-3/TRBV12-4	TRBD2	TRBJ2-2	CASSLGSGRANPLTGELFF	TGTGCTAGCAGTTTAGGTAGCGGGAGGGCCAACCCCCTCACCGGGGAGCTGTTTTTT
.	TRBV6-1	TRBD2	TRBJ2-1	CASSEVLGLADPYNEQFF	TGTGCCAGCAGTGAAGTTTTGGGGCTAGCGGACCCCTACAATGAGCAGTTCTTC
few	TRBV20-1	TRBD2	TRBJ2-5	CSANGLAGVGLETQYF	TGCAGTGCTAACGGACTAGCGGGAGTAGGACTAGAGACCCAGTACTTC
few	TRBV28	.	TRBJ2-4	CASSLVSKSLAKNIQYF	TGTGCCAGCAGTTTAGTTTCTAAAAGCCTAGCCAAAAACATTCAGTACTTC
.	TRBV7-9	TRBD1	TRBJ2-1	CASSPDRGYTYNEQFF	TGTGCCAGCAGCCCGGACAGGGGGTACACCTACAATGAGCAGTTCTTC
many	TRBV24-1	.	TRBJ2-3	CATSYSSTQYF	TGTGCCACCAGCTATAGTAGTACGCAGTATTTT
many	TRBV7-9	TRBD2	TRBJ2-7	CASSIGTSGNEQYF	TGTGCCAGCAGCATCGGGACTAGCGGGAACGAGCAGTACTTC
.	TRBV3-1	.	TRBJ1-2	CASSQGGRDYGYTF	TGTGCCAGCAGCCAAGGAGGCAGGGACTATGGCTACACCTTC
few	TRBV5-1	.	TRBJ1-2	CASSLEGNGYTF	TGCGCCAGCAGCTTGGAAGGGAATGGCTACACCTTC
.	TRBV28	.	TRBJ2-2	CASSSTRMTGQGNTGELFF	TGTGCCAGCAGTTCAACTCGAATGACTGGGCAGGGAAACACCGGGGAGCTGTTTTTT
few	TRBV5-1	.	TRBJ1-1	CASSLATGTPTEAFF	TGCGCCAGCAGCTTGGCGACCGGGACCCCGACTGAAGCTTTCTTT